Below, one TCR beta chain is given with its context. Its antigen remains unknown. 60 Vbeta and 13 Jbeta primers were used in PCR. Some clones are missing from TCRdb's copy, which holds only in-frame ones; the method was immunoSEQ multiplex PCR. The top ten clones hold around 4.4% of a sample with 150,000 to 200,000 clones, 65% to 85% of them seen once. The ends were cut back, 6 bases at V and 6 bases at J, with 14 bases in the middle. This CDR3 is built from 14 residues. The germline V gene encodes CDR1 MNHNY and CDR2 SVGAGI (reference sequence). This sample was included in a study of cytomegalovirus exposure and HLA in healthy donors. Study-level points and caveats: TCR beta chains numbering more than 150 were designated cytomegalovirus-associated. The authors judged a highly shared variant cluster likely a sequencing artifact. Published work reported that the classifier diagnosed cytomegalovirus status with high specificity and sensitivity.

V usage is TRBV6-6 and J usage is TRBJ2-2, with D perhaps TRBD1 (6 bases). Sequenced sample: PBMCs. This sequence was found in a woman aged 45-65 years in good health and CMV-seropositive. The CDR3 nucleotides are TGTGCCAGCAGCCGCGACACAGGGCCCGGGGAGCTGTTTTTT. As protein: CASSRDTGPGELFF.